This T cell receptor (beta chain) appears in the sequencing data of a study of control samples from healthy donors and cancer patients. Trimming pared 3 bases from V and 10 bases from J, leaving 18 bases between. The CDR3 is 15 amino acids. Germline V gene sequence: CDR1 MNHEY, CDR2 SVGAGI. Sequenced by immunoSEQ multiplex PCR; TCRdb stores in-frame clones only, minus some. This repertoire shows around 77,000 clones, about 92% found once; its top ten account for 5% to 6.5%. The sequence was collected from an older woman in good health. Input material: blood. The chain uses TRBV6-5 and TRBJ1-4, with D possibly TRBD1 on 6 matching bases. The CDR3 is CASSYSTESRGKLFF. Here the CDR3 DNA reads TGTGCCAGCAGTTATTCAACCGAATCCAGGGGAAAACTGTTTTTT.